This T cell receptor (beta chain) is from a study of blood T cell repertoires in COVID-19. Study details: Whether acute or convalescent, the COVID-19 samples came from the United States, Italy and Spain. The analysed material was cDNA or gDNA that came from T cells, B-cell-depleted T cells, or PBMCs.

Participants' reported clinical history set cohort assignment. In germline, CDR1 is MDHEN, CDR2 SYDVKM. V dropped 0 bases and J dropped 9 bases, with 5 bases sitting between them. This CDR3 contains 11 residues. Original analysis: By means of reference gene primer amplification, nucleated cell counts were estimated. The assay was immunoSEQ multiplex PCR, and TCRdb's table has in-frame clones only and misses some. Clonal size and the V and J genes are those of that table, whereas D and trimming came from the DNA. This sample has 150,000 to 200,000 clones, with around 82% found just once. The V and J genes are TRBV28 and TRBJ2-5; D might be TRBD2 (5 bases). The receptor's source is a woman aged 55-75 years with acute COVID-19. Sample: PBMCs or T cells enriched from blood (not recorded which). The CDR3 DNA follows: TGTGCCAGCAGTTTATGGGGAGCCCAGTACTTC. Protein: CASSLWGAQYF. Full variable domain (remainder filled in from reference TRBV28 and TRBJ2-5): DVKVTQSSRYLVKRTGEKVFLECVQDMDHENMFWYRQDPGLGLRLIYFSYDVKMKEKGDIPEGYSVSREKKERFSLILESASTNQTSMYLCASSLWGAQYFGPGTRLLVL.